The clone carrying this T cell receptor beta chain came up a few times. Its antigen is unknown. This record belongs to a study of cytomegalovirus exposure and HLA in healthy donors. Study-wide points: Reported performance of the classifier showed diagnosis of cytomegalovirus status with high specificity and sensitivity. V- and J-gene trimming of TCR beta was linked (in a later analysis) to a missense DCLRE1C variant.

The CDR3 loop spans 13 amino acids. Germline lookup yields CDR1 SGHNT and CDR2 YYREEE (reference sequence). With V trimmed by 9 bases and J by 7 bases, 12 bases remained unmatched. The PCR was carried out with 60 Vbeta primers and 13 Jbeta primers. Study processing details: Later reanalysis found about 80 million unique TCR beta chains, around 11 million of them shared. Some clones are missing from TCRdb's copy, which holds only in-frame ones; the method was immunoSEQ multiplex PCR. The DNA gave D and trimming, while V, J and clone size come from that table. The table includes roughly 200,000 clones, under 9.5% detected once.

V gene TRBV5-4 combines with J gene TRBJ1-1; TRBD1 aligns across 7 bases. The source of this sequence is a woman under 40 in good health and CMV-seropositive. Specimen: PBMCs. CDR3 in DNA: TGTGCCACCGAAACCCCGACAGGGAATGAAGCTTTCTTT. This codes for CATETPTGNEAFF. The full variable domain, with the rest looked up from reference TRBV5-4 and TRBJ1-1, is ETGVTQSPTHLIKTRGQQVTLRCSSQSGHNTVSWYQQALGQGPQFIFQYYREEENGRGNFPPRFSGLQFPNYSSELNVNALELDDSALYLCATETPTGNEAFFGQGTRLTVV.